This paragraph reports one T cell receptor (beta chain). Its target is not known. The assay was immunoSEQ multiplex PCR, and TCRdb's table has in-frame clones only and misses some. Here the sample spans nearly 110,000 clones, around 92% being singletons. It was second doses at about 4 or about 12 weeks that were pooled. The sample belongs to a study of T cell responses to AZD1222 COVID-19 vaccine. Study-level points and caveats: The study found Spike-specific TCR breadth and depth rose after two AZD1222 doses. Baseline seropositivity characterized only six or seven AZD1222 recipients.

Trimming cost V 3 bases and J 6 bases, with 15 bases left between them. This CDR3 spans 15 amino acids. From germline, CDR1 is MRHNA and CDR2 SNTAGT. This sample comprised peripheral blood, obtained 28 days after the second AZD1222 dose. This receptor was identified in an adult who received the AZD1222 COVID-19 vaccine. V gene TRBV6-4 combines with J gene TRBJ2-1; D not certain. CDR3 region: CASSEFASSVNEQFF. The CDR3 region has the DNA TGTGCCAGCAGTGAATTCGCCTCTTCTGTCAATGAGCAGTTCTTC.